The rows below give T cell receptor beta chains drawn from one sample of a study of blood T cells in healthy people across ages. From the 5' RACE reads, TCRdb called clonotypes with MiXCR, one entry per CDR3 protein. The sample consists of 750,000 or so distinct CDR3 sequences, about 25% of them appearing once. These data also formed part of another study, on T cells of mothers and their children.

Specimen: blood. The receptors shown here come from a boy aged 5 to 17 in good health. The CDR3 runs from the conserved cysteine through the conserved F or W. The order of the fields is clone size, J gene, D gene, CDR3 length, V gene, CDR3 DNA, CDR3 protein. A D gene is named only where the DNA matches it firmly. Clone size, where shown, is once, few, many, or a class for clones that have expanded.

few | TRBJ2-7 | NA | 14 | TRBV9 | TGTGCCAGCAGCGTAGAGGGCAGTAACTACGAGCAGTACTTC | CASSVEGSNYEQYF
few | TRBJ1-1 | NA | 11 | TRBV7-2 | TGTGCCAGCAGCTTAGGGTCTAAAGCTTTCTTT | CASSLGSKAFF
NA | TRBJ2-5 | NA | 12 | TRBV29-1 | TGCAGCGTCACCCCCGGCGTGGAGACCCAGTACTTC | CSVTPGVETQYF
few | TRBJ2-7 | NA | 13 | TRBV27 | TGTGCCAGCGGTTTTCAGGGTTTCTACGAGCAGTACTTC | CASGFQGFYEQYF
NA | TRBJ2-3 | TRBD2 | 17 | TRBV9 | TGTGCCAGCAGCGTATTCGGAGCGGGGTCGAACACAGATACGCAGTATTTT | CASSVFGAGSNTDTQYF
NA | TRBJ2-7 | TRBD1 | 15 | TRBV28 | TGTGCCAGCAGCAGACAGGGGTCCACAACCTACGAGCAGTACTTC | CASSRQGSTTYEQYF
once | TRBJ2-5 | NA | 14 | TRBV5-1 | TGCGCCAGCAGCTTGGACTCACCGGGGGAGACCCAGTACTTC | CASSLDSPGETQYF
NA | TRBJ2-3 | NA | 16 | TRBV4-2 | TGTGCCAGCAGCCAGCTCGGGCCAGTAGGGTTGGATACGCAGTATTTT | CASSQLGPVGLDTQYF
NA | TRBJ2-7 | NA | 16 | TRBV28 | TGTGCCAGCAGTTTATCGGGGAGTGGCAGCATAAACGAGCAGTACTTC | CASSLSGSGSINEQYF
NA | TRBJ2-5 | TRBD2 | 14 | TRBV7-2 | TGTGCCAGCAGCACTGGACTAGCGGAAGAGACCCAGTACTTC | CASSTGLAEETQYF
many | TRBJ1-1 | NA | 13 | TRBV3-1 | TGTGCCAGCAGCCAAGGACAGGCCAGGGGTGCTTTCTTT | CASSQGQARGAFF
NA | TRBJ2-1 | TRBD2 | 15 | TRBV3-1 | TGTGCCAGCAGCCAAGGAGCGGGAGGGGAGAATGAGCAGTTCTTC | CASSQGAGGENEQFF
NA | TRBJ2-7 | NA | 15 | TRBV28 | TGTGCCAGCATTCGGAGGACAGCCGAGTCCTACGAGCAGTACTTC | CASIRRTAESYEQYF
few | TRBJ2-5 | NA | 12 | TRBV25-1 | TGTGCCAGCAGTGCCTCGATAGAGACCCAGTACTTC | CASSASIETQYF
NA | TRBJ2-7 | NA | 15 | TRBV10-3 | TGTGCCATCAGTGAAGGGCCCAAAGATTCCTACGAGCAGTACTTC | CAISEGPKDSYEQYF
NA | TRBJ2-1 | NA | 13 | TRBV5-1 | TGCGCCAGCAGCTTGGCCGACAGGAATGAGCAGTTCTTC | CASSLADRNEQFF
NA | TRBJ1-1 | NA | 14 | TRBV20-1 | TGCAGTGCTACCCCGACAGTCATGAACACTGAAGCTTTCTTT | CSATPTVMNTEAFF
NA | TRBJ1-2 | NA | 12 | TRBV12-3/TRBV12-4 | TGTGCCAGCAGCCGCGCCTCGCATGGCTACACCTTC | CASSRASHGYTF
NA | TRBJ1-4 | TRBD1 | 12 | TRBV12-3/TRBV12-4 | TGTGCCAGCGGGACAGGGGTTGGTCGACTGTTTTTT | CASGTGVGRLFF
few | TRBJ1-1 | NA | 15 | TRBV6-1 | TGTGCCAGCAGTGATTCGACAGTTGCCCACACTGAAGCTTTCTTT | CASSDSTVAHTEAFF
NA | TRBJ2-3 | TRBD1 | 15 | TRBV20-1 | TGCAGTGCTAACTCAAATCAGGGGGCCATGGATACGCAGTATTTT | CSANSNQGAMDTQYF
NA | TRBJ2-5 | NA | 15 | TRBV29-1 | TGCAGCGTTGAAGGGCTGGAGGGGAATGGAGAGACCCAGTACTTC | CSVEGLEGNGETQYF